The TCR beta chain under discussion was sequenced for a study of blood T cell repertoires in COVID-19. The CDR3 covers 14 residues. The germline V gene encodes CDR1 SGHAT and CDR2 FQDESV (reference sequence). Losses at the gene ends were 2 bases for V and 1 base for J; bases not matched to a gene: 1. Only one count was recorded for this clone. Profiled with immunoSEQ multiplex PCR; TCRdb holds only in-frame clones, not every one. This table has nearly 35,000 clones, 85% to 90% appearing once. The source is a man in his sixties or seventies with acute or convalescent COVID-19. This chain uses TRBV11-1 with TRBJ1-1, with 7 bases identical to TRBD1. Sequencing was done on a sample of peripheral blood. DNA of the CDR3: TGTGCCAGCAGCTTACAGGGGGGGAACACTGAAGCTTTCTTT. Translating it yields CASSLQGGNTEAFF.